Listed below are T cell receptor beta chains from one sample, sequenced in a study of T cells in localized non-small cell lung cancer. Produced via immunoSEQ multiplex PCR; TCRdb's table is partial and in-frame only. The data show approximately 10,000 clones, more than 85% seen once. Sequencing used peripheral blood, obtained before any cancer treatment. The receptors come from a male donor at least 60 years old with stage III lung adenocarcinoma. Each CDR3 is given with its conserved first and last residue. The D gene is left open where the match is weak.

V	D	J	DNA	CDR3
TRBV7-7	TRBD1	TRBJ2-1	TGTGCCAGCAGCTTAGTAGGGGGCTATGAGCAGTTCTTC	CASSLVGGYEQFF
TRBV6-6	TRBD1	TRBJ1-5	TGTGCCAGCAGTGGACAGGGAAGGCATCAGCCCCAGCATTTT	CASSGQGRHQPQHF
TRBV6-4	TRBD2	TRBJ2-3	TGTGCCAGCAGTGATTTGGGACTAGCTTCAGATACGCAGTATTTT	CASSDLGLASDTQYF
TRBV5-6	.	TRBJ2-1	TGTGCCAGCAGCTGGGGCCCCGGGGAGTTCTTC	CASSWGPGEFF
TRBV29-1	.	TRBJ1-3	TGCAGCGCCGGGGACCTCGGAAACACCATATATTTT	CSAGDLGNTIYF
TRBV19	TRBD1	TRBJ2-5	TGTGCCAGTAGTGCCGGACAGGGGAAGGGAGAGACCCAGTACTTC	CASSAGQGKGETQYF
TRBV5-5	TRBD1	TRBJ2-7	TGTGCCAGCAGCTTGGCCGGGACAGGGGGCTACGAGCAGTACTTC	CASSLAGTGGYEQYF
TRBV4-2	TRBD2	TRBJ2-2	TGTGCCAGCAGCCCCGTCCTAGCGGACACCGGGGAGCTGTTTTTT	CASSPVLADTGELFF
TRBV5-5	.	TRBJ2-2	TGTGCCAGCAGCCTGGGGGCTAGAGGGGGCACCGGGGAGCTGTTTTTT	CASSLGARGGTGELFF
TRBV2	TRBD2	TRBJ2-2	TGTGCCAGCAAACCCTTAGCGGGAGGGATGTACACCGGGGAGCTGTTTTTT	CASKPLAGGMYTGELFF
TRBV27	.	TRBJ2-2	TGTGCCAGCATCGGAACCGGGGAGCTGTTTTTT	CASIGTGELFF
TRBV9	TRBD2	TRBJ2-7	TGTGCCAGCAGCGCCTCCGGGACTAGCTCCTACGAGCAGTACTTC	CASSASGTSSYEQYF
TRBV30	TRBD2	TRBJ2-5	TGTGCCTGGAGGCGACCAGCGGGAGGGCCACCGAAGACCCAGTACTTC	CAWRRPAGGPPKTQYF
TRBV11-3	TRBD2	TRBJ2-1	TGTGCCAGCAGCTCCCGGGGGGGGAATAGCGAGCAGTTCTTC	CASSSRGGNSEQFF